This T cell receptor (beta chain) comes out of a study of OX40 agonist ivuxolimab in advanced cancers. The overall study: Administration of intravenous ivuxolimab to patients occurred every 2 weeks at 0.01 to 10 mg/kg. Enrollees could have had prior anti-PD-1, anti-PD-L1 or anti-CTLA-4 therapy, which about 40% had received. One patient with hepatocellular carcinoma and two with cutaneous melanoma, three in all, had partial responses.

This clone occurred a few times. Assay used: immunoSEQ multiplex PCR; TCRdb lists only in-frame clones, some missing. Counted here are around 34,000 clones, 65% to 90% occurring once; the ten biggest clones make up over 1.3%. Any history of autoimmune disease or systemic immunosuppression disqualified patients. The V gene's germline CDR1 is LNHDA and CDR2 SQIVND (reference sequence). Trimming left V 3 bases short and J 5 bases short, with 16 bases between. This CDR3 spans 15 amino acids. This chain connects TRBV19 to TRBJ1-2; D remains ambiguous. The specimen was CD4+ or CD8+ T cells sorted from blood, collected in a trial of the OX40 agonist ivuxolimab. The clonotype originates from an adult with an advanced solid tumor such as melanoma, head and neck, liver or kidney cancer. Here the CDR3 DNA reads TGTGCCAGTAGTATCCTGGCAGTTAGCCTTTATGGCTACACCTTC. Amino acids: CASSILAVSLYGYTF.